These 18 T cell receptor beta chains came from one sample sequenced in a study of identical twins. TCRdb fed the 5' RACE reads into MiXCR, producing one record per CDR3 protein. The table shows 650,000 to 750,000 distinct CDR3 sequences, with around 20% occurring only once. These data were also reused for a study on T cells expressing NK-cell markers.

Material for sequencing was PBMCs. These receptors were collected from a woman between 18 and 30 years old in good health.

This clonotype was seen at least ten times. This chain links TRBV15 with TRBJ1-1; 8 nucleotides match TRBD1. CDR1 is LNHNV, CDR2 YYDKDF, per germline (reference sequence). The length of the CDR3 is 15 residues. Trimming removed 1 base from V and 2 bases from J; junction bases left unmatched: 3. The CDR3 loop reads CATSRARGPNTEAFF. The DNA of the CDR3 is TGTGCCACCAGCAGAGCCAGGGGGCCCAACACTGAAGCTTTCTTT.

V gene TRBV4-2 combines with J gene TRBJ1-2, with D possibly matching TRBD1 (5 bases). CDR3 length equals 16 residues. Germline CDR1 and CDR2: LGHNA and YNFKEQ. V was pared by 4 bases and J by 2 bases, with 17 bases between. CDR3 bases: TGTGCCAGCAGCCCGCTGGGGGTGAGCCCCAACTATGGCTACACCTTC. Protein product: CASSPLGVSPNYGYTF.

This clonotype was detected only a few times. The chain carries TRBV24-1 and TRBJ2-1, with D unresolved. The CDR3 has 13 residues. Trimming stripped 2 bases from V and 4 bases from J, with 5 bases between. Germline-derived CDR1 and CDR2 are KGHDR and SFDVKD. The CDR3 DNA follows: TGTGCCACCAGTGATTCCGTTTACAATGAGCAGTTCTTC. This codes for CATSDSVYNEQFF.

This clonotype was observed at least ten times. The chain's CDR3 is CASSWRGQIEQYF. The CDR3 DNA reads TGTGCCAGCAGCTGGCGGGGACAGATCGAGCAGTACTTC. V and J are TRBV7-2 and TRBJ2-7; weak D call: TRBD1 (7 bases). This CDR3 is built from 13 residues. CDR1 is SGHTA and CDR2 is FQGNSA in the germline V gene. The V end was cut by 4 bases, the J end by 6 bases, with 13 bases between.

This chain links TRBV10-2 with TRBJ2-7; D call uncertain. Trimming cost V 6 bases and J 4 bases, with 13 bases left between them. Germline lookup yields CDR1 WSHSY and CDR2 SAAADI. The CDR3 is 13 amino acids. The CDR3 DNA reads TGCGCCAGCAGGGGCCCATCAGGTTACGAGCAGTACTTC. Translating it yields CASRGPSGYEQYF.

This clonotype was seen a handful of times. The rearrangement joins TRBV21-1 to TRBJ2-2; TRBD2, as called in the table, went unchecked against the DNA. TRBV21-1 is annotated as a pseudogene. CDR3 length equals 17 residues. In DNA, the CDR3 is TGTGCCAGCAGCAAAATAGGGAGGGGAGGGAACACCGGGGAGCTGTTTTTT. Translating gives CASSKIGRGGNTGELFF.

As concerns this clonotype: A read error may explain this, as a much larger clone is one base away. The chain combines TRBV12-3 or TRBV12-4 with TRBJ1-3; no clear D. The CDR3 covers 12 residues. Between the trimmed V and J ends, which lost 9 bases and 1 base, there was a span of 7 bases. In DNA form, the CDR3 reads TGTGCCAGTGGGATGTCTGGAAACACCATATATTTT. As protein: CASGMSGNTIYF.

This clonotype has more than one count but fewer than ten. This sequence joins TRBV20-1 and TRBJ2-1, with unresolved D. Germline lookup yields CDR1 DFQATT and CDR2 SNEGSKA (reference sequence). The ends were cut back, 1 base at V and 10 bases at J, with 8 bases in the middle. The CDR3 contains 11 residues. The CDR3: CSARVPGEQFF. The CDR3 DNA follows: TGCAGTGCTAGAGTGCCCGGGGAGCAGTTCTTC.

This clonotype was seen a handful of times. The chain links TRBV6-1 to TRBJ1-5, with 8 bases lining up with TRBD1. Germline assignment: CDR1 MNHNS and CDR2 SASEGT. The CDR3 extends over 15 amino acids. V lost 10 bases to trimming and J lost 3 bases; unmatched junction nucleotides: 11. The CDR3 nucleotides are TGTGCCACCCGACCCGGGACAGGCTTCAATCAGCCCCAGCATTTT. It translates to CATRPGTGFNQPQHF.

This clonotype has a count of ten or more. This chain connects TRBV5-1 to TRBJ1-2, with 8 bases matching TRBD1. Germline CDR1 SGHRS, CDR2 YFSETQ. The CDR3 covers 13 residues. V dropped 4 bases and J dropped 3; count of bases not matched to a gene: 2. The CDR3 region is CASSGQGDYGYTF. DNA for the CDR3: TGCGCCAGCAGCGGACAGGGCGACTATGGCTACACCTTC.

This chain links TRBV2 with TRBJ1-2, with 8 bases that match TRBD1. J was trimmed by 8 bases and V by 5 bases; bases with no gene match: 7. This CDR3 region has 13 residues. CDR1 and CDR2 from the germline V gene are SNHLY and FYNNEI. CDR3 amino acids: CASSKGQVGGYTF. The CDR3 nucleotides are TGTGCCAGCAGTAAGGGACAGGTGGGAGGCTACACCTTC.

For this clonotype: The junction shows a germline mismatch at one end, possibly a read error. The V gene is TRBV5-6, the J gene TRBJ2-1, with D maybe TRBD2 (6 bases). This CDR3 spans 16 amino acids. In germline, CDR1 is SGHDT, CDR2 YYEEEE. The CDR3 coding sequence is TGTGCCAGCAGCCCGGTAGCGGCTAGCTCCTACAATGAGCAGCTCTTC. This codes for CASSPVAASSYNEQLF.

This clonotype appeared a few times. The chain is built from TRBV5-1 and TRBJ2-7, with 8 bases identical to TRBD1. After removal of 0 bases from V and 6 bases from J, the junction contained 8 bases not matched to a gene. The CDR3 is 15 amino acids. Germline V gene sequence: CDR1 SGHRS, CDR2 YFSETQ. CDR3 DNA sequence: TGCGCCAGCAGCTTGGTTGGAGACAGGGGTACCGAGCAGTACTTC. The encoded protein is CASSLVGDRGTEQYF.

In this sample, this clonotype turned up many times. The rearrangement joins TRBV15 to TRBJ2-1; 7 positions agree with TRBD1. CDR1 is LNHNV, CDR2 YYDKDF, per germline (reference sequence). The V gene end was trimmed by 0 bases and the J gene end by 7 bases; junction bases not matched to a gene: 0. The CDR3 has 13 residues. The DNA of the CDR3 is TGTGCCACCAGCAGAGACAGGGGGAATGAGCAGTTCTTC. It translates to CATSRDRGNEQFF.

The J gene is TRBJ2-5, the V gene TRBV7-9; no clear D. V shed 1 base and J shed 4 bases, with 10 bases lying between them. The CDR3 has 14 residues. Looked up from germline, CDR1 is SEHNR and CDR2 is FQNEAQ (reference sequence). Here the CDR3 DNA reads TGTGCCAGCAGCTTAGGTGGGTTCCCAGAGACCCAGTACTTC. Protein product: CASSLGGFPETQYF.

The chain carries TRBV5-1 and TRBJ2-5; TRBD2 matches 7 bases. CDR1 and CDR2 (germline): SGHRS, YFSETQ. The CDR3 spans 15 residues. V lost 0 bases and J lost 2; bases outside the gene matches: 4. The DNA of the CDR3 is TGCGCCAGCAGCTTGGGAGCGGGACCACAAGAGACCCAGTACTTC. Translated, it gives CASSLGAGPQETQYF.

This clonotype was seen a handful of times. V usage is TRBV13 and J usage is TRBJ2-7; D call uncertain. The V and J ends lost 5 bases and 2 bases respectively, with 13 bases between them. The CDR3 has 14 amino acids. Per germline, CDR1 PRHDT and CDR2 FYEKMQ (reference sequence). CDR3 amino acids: CASSRTQRAYEQYF. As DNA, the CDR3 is TGTGCCAGCAGCCGTACCCAAAGGGCCTACGAGCAGTACTTC.

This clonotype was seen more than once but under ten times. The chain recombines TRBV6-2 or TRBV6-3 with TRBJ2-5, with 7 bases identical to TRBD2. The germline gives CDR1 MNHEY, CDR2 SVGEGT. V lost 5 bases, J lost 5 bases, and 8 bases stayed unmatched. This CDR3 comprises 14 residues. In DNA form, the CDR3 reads TGTGCCAGCAGTCGGACTAGAATCCGGGAGACCCAGTACTTC. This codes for CASSRTRIRETQYF.